A selection of T cell receptor beta chains follows, all from one sample in a study of blood T cell repertoires in COVID-19. Some clones are missing from TCRdb's copy, which holds only in-frame ones; the method was immunoSEQ multiplex PCR. The sample lists roughly 500,000 clones; roughly 85% were seen once. The sequenced sample consisted of peripheral blood. The source of these receptors is a human donor in a cohort sampled during active COVID-19. Each CDR3 is given with its conserved first and last residue. D genes are given only for firm matches. Clone sizes are given selectively: once, few, many, or a class where the clone is expanded.

abundance: once
v_gene: TRBV6-2/TRBV6-3
j_gene: TRBJ2-2
d_gene: NA
CDR3nt: TGTGCCAGCAGTTACTCGAGACAGACTAACACCGGGGAGCTGTTTTTT
CDR3aa: CASSYSRQTNTGELFF

abundance: NA
v_gene: TRBV28
j_gene: TRBJ2-5
d_gene: NA
CDR3nt: TGTGCCAGCATTCCCGGGGTAGAAGAGACCCAGTACTTC
CDR3aa: CASIPGVEETQYF

abundance: once
v_gene: TRBV7-9
j_gene: TRBJ2-7
d_gene: NA
CDR3nt: TGTGCCAGCAGCTTAGTACGGACTGGAAACGAGCAGTACTTC
CDR3aa: CASSLVRTGNEQYF

abundance: NA
v_gene: TRBV5-1
j_gene: TRBJ1-2
d_gene: NA
CDR3nt: TGCGCCAGCAGCTTGACGTACTTGAGAGACAACGCCAACTATGGCTACACCTTC
CDR3aa: CASSLTYLRDNANYGYTF

abundance: few
v_gene: TRBV5-1
j_gene: TRBJ2-1
d_gene: TRBD2
CDR3nt: TGCGCCAGCAGCCCCAGGACTAGTATGATCCCCAGTGAGCAGTTCTTC
CDR3aa: CASSPRTSMIPSEQFF

abundance: NA
v_gene: TRBV7-9
j_gene: TRBJ1-2
d_gene: TRBD1
CDR3nt: TGTGCCAGCAGCCGGGACAGAGGACACTATGGCTACACCTTC
CDR3aa: CASSRDRGHYGYTF

abundance: NA
v_gene: TRBV6-1
j_gene: TRBJ1-2
d_gene: NA
CDR3nt: TGTGCCAGCAGTGACCCAGGGGACCACTATGGCTACACCTTC
CDR3aa: CASSDPGDHYGYTF

abundance: NA
v_gene: TRBV10-3
j_gene: TRBJ2-1
d_gene: TRBD2
CDR3nt: TGTGCCATCTGGGAGCGGGAGTACAATGAGCAGTTCTTC
CDR3aa: CAIWEREYNEQFF

abundance: NA
v_gene: TRBV5-4
j_gene: TRBJ2-4
d_gene: TRBD2
CDR3nt: TGTGCCAGCAGCCTCGGACTAGCGGGGTTTATGGGCGGCATTCAGTACTTC
CDR3aa: CASSLGLAGFMGGIQYF

abundance: NA
v_gene: TRBV7-9
j_gene: TRBJ1-1
d_gene: NA
CDR3nt: TGTGCCAGCAGCTTAGGCCGGGAGAACACTGAAGCTTTCTTT
CDR3aa: CASSLGRENTEAFF

abundance: NA
v_gene: TRBV4-2
j_gene: TRBJ1-2
d_gene: TRBD1
CDR3nt: TGTGCCAGCAGCCAAGAAGGCAGGGGGCCCTATGGCTACACCTTC
CDR3aa: CASSQEGRGPYGYTF

abundance: NA
v_gene: TRBV19
j_gene: TRBJ2-3
d_gene: NA
CDR3nt: TGTGCCAGTAGTGAAGGGAGAACAGCGGATACGCAGTATTTT
CDR3aa: CASSEGRTADTQYF

abundance: NA
v_gene: TRBV4-3
j_gene: TRBJ2-1
d_gene: TRBD2
CDR3nt: TGCGCCAGCAGCCAAGGACTAGCGGGAGTCGCCAACAATGAGCAGTTCTTC
CDR3aa: CASSQGLAGVANNEQFF

abundance: NA
v_gene: TRBV6-5
j_gene: TRBJ2-7
d_gene: TRBD2
CDR3nt: TGTGCCAGCAGGGCCGGGACTAGCGGTACCTACGAGCAGTACTTC
CDR3aa: CASRAGTSGTYEQYF

abundance: NA
v_gene: TRBV5-8
j_gene: TRBJ1-5
d_gene: TRBD1
CDR3nt: TGTGCCAGCAGCGGACAGGGAGGACAGCCCCAGCATTTT
CDR3aa: CASSGQGGQPQHF

abundance: NA
v_gene: TRBV5-1
j_gene: TRBJ1-5
d_gene: TRBD1
CDR3nt: TGCGCCAGCAGCCCCGGGACAGGGGGTTATCAGCCCCAGCATTTT
CDR3aa: CASSPGTGGYQPQHF

abundance: NA
v_gene: TRBV4-2
j_gene: TRBJ1-5
d_gene: NA
CDR3nt: TGTGCCAGCAGCCAAGATTATTGGCAGAATAGCAATCAGCCCCAGCATTTT
CDR3aa: CASSQDYWQNSNQPQHF

abundance: NA
v_gene: TRBV27
j_gene: TRBJ2-5
d_gene: TRBD2
CDR3nt: TGTGCCAGCAGCTTAGCGGGAGGGGCAGAGACCCAGTACTTC
CDR3aa: CASSLAGGAETQYF

abundance: NA
v_gene: TRBV12-3/TRBV12-4
j_gene: TRBJ1-6
d_gene: NA
CDR3nt: TGTGCCAGCAGTTTATCCGGGGCACCCCTCCACTTT
CDR3aa: CASSLSGAPLHF

abundance: NA
v_gene: TRBV5-1
j_gene: TRBJ1-1
d_gene: NA
CDR3nt: TGCGCCAGCAGCTTGCTTGGGGGCCGGGACACTGAAGCTTTCTTT
CDR3aa: CASSLLGGRDTEAFF

abundance: few
v_gene: TRBV6-5
j_gene: TRBJ1-5
d_gene: NA
CDR3nt: TGTGCCAGCAGTCAAAGCGGACAGCACAATCAGCCCCAGCATTTT
CDR3aa: CASSQSGQHNQPQHF

abundance: NA
v_gene: TRBV5-6
j_gene: TRBJ1-1
d_gene: NA
CDR3nt: TGTGCCAGCAGCTTGCTACGACGGGAGAACACTGAAGCTTTCTTT
CDR3aa: CASSLLRRENTEAFF

abundance: NA
v_gene: TRBV30
j_gene: TRBJ2-5
d_gene: NA
CDR3nt: TGTGCCTGGAGTGAACAGGGGAGGGAGACCCAGTACTTC
CDR3aa: CAWSEQGRETQYF